The T cell receptor (beta chain) described here comes from a study of blood T cell repertoires in COVID-19. Trimming cost V 6 bases and J 5 bases; bases outside gene matches: 9. CDR1 MNHEY and CDR2 SVGAGI come from the germline V gene. CDR3 length: 14 residues. Here immunoSEQ multiplex PCR was the method, and the copy in TCRdb shows in-frame clones only, minus some. Among roughly 150,000 clones listed, more than 70% were seen once. The clonotype was recovered from an elderly woman with active or convalescent COVID-19. This chain joins TRBV6-5 and TRBJ2-7; TRBD1 matches 8 bases. Sequencing used peripheral blood. The CDR3 DNA is TGTGCCAGCAGAGACAGGGGAGTATTGGACGAGCAGTACTTC. Protein sequence: CASRDRGVLDEQYF.